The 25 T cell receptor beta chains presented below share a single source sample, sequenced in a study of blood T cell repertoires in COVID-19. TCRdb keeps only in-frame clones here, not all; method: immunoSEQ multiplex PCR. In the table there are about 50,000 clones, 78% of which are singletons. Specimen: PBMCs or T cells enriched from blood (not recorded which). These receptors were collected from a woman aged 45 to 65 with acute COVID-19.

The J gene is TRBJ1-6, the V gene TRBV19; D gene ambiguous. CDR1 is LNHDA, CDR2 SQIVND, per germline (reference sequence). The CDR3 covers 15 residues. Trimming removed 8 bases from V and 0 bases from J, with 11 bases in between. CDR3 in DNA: TGTGCCAGTTCCCTCGGGAGCTCCTATAATTCACCCCTCCACTTT. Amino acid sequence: CASSLGSSYNSPLHF. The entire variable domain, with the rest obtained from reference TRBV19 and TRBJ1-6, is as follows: DGGITQSPKYLFRKEGQNVTLSCEQNLNHDAMYWYRQDPGQGLRLIYYSQIVNDFQKGDIAEGYSVSREKKESFPLTVTSAQKNPTAFYLCASSLGSSYNSPLHFGNGTRLTVT.

CDR3 bases: TGTGCCAGCAGTTCGACAGGGGGTATTAATGAAAAACTGTTTTTT. Amino acid sequence: CASSSTGGINEKLFF. The genes are TRBV6-5 and TRBJ1-4, with 9 positions matching TRBD1. V was pared by 4 bases and J by 4 bases, with 4 bases of the junction left unmatched. The germline V gene encodes CDR1 MNHEY and CDR2 SVGAGI. The CDR3 has 15 amino acids.

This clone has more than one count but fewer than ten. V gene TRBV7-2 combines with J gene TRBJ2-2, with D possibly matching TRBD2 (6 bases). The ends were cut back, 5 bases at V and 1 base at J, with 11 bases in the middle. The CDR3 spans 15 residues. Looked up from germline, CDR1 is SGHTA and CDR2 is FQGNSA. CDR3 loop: CASSARGENTGELFF. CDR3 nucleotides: TGTGCCAGCAGCGCCCGCGGGGAGAACACCGGGGAGCTGTTTTTT.

CDR3 protein: CASSLMASRDGELFF. The CDR3 DNA follows: TGTGCCAGCAGCTTAATGGCTAGCCGGGACGGGGAGCTGTTTTTT. V usage is TRBV7-9 and J usage is TRBJ2-2, with TRBD2 as a possible D gene (5 bases). Germline assignment: CDR1 SEHNR and CDR2 FQNEAQ (reference sequence). CDR3 length: 15 residues. V gave up 2 bases and J gave up 7 bases, with 14 bases separating them.

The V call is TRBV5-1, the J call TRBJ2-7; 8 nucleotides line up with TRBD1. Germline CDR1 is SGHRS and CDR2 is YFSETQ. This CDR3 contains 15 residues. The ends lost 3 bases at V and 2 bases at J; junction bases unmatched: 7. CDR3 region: CASSSTGESPYEQYF. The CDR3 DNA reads TGCGCCAGCAGCTCGACAGGGGAAAGTCCCTACGAGCAGTACTTC.

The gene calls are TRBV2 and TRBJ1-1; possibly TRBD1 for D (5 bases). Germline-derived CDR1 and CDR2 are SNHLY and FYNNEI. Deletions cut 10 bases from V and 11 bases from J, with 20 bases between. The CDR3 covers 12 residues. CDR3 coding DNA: TGTGCCACTGGGGGAGGACTCCCCCGGGCTTTCTTT. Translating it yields CATGGGLPRAFF. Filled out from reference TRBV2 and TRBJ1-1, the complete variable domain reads EPEVTQTPSHQVTQMGQEVILRCVPISNHLYFYWYRQILGQKVEFLVSFYNNEISEKSEIFDDQFSVERPDGSNFTLKIRSTKLEDSAMYFCATGGGLPRAFFGQGTRLTVV.

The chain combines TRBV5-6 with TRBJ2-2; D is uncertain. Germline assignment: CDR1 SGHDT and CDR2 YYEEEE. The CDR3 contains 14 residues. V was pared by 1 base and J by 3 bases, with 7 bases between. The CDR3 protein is CASSLYSHTGELFF. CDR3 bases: TGTGCCAGCAGCTTGTACTCACACACCGGGGAGCTGTTTTTT.

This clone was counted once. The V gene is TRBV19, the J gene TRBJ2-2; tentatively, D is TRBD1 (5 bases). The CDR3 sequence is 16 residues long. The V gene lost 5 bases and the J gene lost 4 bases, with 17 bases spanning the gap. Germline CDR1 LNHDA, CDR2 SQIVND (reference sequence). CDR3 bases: TGTGCCAGTAGTCCGACAGCGAGACGCGTCACCGGGGAGCTGTTTTTT. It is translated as CASSPTARRVTGELFF.

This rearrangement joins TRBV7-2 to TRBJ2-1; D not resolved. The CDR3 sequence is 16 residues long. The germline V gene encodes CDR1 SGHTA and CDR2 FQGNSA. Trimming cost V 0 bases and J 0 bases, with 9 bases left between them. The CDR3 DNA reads TGTGCCAGCAGCTTAGCGGCTCGGAGCTCCTACAATGAGCAGTTCTTC. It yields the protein CASSLAARSSYNEQFF.

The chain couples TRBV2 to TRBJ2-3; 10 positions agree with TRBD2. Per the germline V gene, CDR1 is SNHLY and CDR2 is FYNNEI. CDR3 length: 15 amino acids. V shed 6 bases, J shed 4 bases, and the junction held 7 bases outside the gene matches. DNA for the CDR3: TGTGCCAGCAGGCGGGCTAGCGGGGGTGCAGATACGCAGTATTTT. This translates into CASRRASGGADTQYF.

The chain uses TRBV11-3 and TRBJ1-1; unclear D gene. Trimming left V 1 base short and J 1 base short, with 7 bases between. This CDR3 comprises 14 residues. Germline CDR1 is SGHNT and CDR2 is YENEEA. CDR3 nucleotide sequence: TGTGCCAGCAGCTTAGGACGGGGGAACACTGAAGCTTTCTTT. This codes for CASSLGRGNTEAFF.

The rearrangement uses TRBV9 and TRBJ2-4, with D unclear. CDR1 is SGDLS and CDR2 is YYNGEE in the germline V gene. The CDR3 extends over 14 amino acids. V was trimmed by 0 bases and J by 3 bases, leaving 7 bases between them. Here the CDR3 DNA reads TGTGCCAGCAGCGTAGGGTCGGTCAAAAACATTCAGTACTTC. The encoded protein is CASSVGSVKNIQYF.

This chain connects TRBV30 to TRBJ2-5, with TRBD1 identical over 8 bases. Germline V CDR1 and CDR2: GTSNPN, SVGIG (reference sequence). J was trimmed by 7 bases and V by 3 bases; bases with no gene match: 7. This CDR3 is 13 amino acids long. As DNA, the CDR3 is TGTGCCTGGAGCGCGGGACAGGATGGGACCCAGTACTTC. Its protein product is CAWSAGQDGTQYF.

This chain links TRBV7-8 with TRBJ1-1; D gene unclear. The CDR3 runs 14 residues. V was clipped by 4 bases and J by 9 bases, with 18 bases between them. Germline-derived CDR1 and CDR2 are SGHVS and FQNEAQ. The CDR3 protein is CASSSDISGKQAFF. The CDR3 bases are TGTGCCAGCAGCTCAGACATCTCCGGGAAACAAGCTTTCTTT.

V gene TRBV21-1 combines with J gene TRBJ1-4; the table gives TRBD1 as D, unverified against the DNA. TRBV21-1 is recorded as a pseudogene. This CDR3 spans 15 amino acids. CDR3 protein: CASSKVWTVNEKLFF. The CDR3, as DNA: TGTGCCAGCAGCAAAGTGTGGACAGTCAATGAAAAACTGTTTTTT.

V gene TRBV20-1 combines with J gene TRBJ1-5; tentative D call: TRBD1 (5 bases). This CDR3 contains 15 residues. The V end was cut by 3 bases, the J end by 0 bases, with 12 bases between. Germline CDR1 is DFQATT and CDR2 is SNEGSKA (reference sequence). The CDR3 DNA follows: TGCAGTGCTAGTCAGGGTGGAGATAGCAATCAGCCCCAGCATTTT. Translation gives CSASQGGDSNQPQHF.

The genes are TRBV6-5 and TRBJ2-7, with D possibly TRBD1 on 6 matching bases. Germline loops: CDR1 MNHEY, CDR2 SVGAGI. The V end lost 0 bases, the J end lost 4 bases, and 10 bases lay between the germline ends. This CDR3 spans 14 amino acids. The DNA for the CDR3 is TGTGCCAGCAGTTACTCGCGACAGGCTTACGAGCAGTACTTC. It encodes CASSYSRQAYEQYF.

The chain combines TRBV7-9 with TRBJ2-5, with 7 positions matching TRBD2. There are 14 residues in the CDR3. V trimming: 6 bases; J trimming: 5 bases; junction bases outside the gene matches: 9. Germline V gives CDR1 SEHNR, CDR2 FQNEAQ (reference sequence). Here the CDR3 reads CASSRSREGETQYF. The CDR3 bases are TGTGCCAGCAGTCGATCCAGGGAGGGGGAGACCCAGTACTTC.

CDR3 in amino acids: CASWGTEGRVGNTIYF. CDR3 bases: TGTGCCAGCTGGGGGACGGAGGGGCGAGTAGGAAACACCATATATTTT. The V gene is TRBV6-6, the J gene TRBJ1-3; TRBD1 might be the D (5 bases). CDR1 and CDR2 from the germline V gene are MNHNY and SVGAGI (reference sequence). The CDR3 has 16 amino acids. The ends were cut back, 8 bases at V and 4 bases at J, with 21 bases in the middle.

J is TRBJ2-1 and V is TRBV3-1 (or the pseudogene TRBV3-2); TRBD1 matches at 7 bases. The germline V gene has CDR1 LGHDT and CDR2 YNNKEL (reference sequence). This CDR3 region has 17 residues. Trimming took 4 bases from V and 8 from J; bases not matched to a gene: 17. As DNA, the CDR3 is TGTGCCAGCAGCCGCCCGCTGGGATTGAGGCAGGGGGATGAGCAGTTCTTC. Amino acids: CASSRPLGLRQGDEQFF.

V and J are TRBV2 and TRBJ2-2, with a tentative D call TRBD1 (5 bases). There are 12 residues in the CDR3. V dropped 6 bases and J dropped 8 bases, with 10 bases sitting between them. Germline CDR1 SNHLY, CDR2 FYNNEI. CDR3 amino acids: CASRPTAGELFF. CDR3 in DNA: TGTGCCAGCAGACCGACAGCGGGGGAGCTGTTTTTT.

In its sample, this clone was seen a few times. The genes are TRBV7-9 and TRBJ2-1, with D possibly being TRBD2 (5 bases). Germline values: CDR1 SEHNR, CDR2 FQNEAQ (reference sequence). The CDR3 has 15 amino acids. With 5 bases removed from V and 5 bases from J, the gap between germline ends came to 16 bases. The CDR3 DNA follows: TGTGCCAGCAGCCCTACTGCGGGTCGGGACAATGAGCAGTTCTTC. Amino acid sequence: CASSPTAGRDNEQFF. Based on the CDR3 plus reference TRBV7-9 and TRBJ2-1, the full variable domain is DTGVSQNPRHKITKRGQNVTFRCDPISEHNRLYWYRQTLGQGPEFLTYFQNEAQLEKSRLLSDRFSAERPKGSFSTLEIQRTEQGDSAMYLCASSPTAGRDNEQFFGPGTRLTVL.

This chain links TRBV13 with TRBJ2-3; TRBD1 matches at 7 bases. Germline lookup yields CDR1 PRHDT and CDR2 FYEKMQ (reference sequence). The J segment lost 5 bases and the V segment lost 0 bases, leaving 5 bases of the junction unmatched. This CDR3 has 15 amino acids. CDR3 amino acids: CASSLGAGGGDTQYF. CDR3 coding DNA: TGTGCCAGCAGCTTAGGGGCAGGGGGTGGAGATACGCAGTATTTT.

CDR3 sequence (DNA): TGTGCCACCGGAGACAGGGGAGTGTATTCTGGAAACACCATATATTTT. Its translation is CATGDRGVYSGNTIYF. The chain recombines TRBV15 with TRBJ1-3; 8 nucleotides align to TRBD1. With 8 bases clipped from V and 1 base from J, the junction kept 10 bases outside the gene matches. The CDR3 is 16 amino acids. CDR1 and CDR2 from the germline V gene are LNHNV and YYDKDF (reference sequence).

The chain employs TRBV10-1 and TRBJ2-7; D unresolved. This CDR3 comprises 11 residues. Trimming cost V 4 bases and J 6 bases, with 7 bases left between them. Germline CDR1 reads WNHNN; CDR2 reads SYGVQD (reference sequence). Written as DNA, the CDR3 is TGCGCCAGCAGTGCCTACAGCGAGCAGTACTTC. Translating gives CASSAYSEQYF.